A single sample is the source of the 3 T cell receptor beta chains below, sequenced in a study of blood T cell repertoires in COVID-19. The method was immunoSEQ multiplex PCR; TCRdb's version includes in-frame clones alone and lacks a portion of them. The sample comprises about 120,000 clones, 60% to 85% of which are singletons, and 2.3% rests with the top ten. Source material: peripheral blood. These receptors were obtained from a man aged 70 or older with acute or convalescent COVID-19.

The J gene is TRBJ1-2, the V gene TRBV3-1 (or the pseudogene TRBV3-2); 7 bases are shared with TRBD1. V dropped 3 bases and J dropped 4; count of bases not matched to a gene: 5. CDR1 is LGHDT, CDR2 YNNKEL, per germline (reference sequence). The CDR3 covers 14 residues. The CDR3 DNA reads as TGTGCCAGCAGCCAGGACAGGTGGGCCTATGGCTACACCTTC. It is translated as CASSQDRWAYGYTF.

The gene calls are TRBV4-1 and TRBJ1-2; 7 bases are a match to TRBD1. Germline trimming cut 6 bases from V and 5 bases from J; bases unmatched to any gene: 9. Looked up from germline, CDR1 is MGHRA and CDR2 is YSYEKL. This CDR3 spans 14 amino acids. The chain's CDR3 is CASSQGQLEYGYTF. CDR3 bases: TGCGCCAGCAGTCAGGGACAGCTAGAGTATGGCTACACCTTC.

The chain has TRBV5-1 and TRBJ1-2, with D tentatively TRBD1 (5 bases). CDR3 size: 14 residues. Germline V gene sequence: CDR1 SGHRS, CDR2 YFSETQ. Deletions cut 4 bases from V and 2 bases from J, with 12 bases between. The CDR3 is CASSTLGGNYGYTF. The CDR3 DNA reads TGCGCCAGCAGCACCCTCGGGGGAAACTATGGCTACACCTTC.